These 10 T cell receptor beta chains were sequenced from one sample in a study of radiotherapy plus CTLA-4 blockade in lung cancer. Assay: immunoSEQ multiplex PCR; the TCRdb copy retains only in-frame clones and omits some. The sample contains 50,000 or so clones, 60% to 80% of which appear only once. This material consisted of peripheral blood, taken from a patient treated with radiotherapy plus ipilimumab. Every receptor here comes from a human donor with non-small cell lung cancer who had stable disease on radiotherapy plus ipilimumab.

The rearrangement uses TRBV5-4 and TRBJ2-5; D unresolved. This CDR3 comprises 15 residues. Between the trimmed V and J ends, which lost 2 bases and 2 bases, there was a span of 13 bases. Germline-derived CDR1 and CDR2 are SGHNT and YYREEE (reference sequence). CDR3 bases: TGTGCCAGCAGCTTCGAGCGATCGCTACAAGAGACCCAGTACTTC. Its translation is CASSFERSLQETQYF.

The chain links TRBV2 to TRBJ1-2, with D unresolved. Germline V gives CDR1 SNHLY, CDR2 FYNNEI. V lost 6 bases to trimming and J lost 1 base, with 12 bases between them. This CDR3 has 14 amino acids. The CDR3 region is CASRWGQSNYGYTF. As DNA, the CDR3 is TGTGCCAGCAGGTGGGGTCAAAGTAACTATGGCTACACCTTC.

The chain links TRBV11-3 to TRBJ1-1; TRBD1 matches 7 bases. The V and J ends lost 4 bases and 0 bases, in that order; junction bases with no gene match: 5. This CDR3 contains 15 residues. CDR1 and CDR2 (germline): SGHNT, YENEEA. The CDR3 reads CASSSSGTVNTEAFF. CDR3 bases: TGTGCCAGCAGCTCCTCCGGGACAGTGAACACTGAAGCTTTCTTT.

CDR3 nucleotide sequence: TGCGCCAGCAGCTTGGCCCAGATGAACACTGAAGCTTTCTTT. Amino acids: CASSLAQMNTEAFF. The genes are TRBV5-1 and TRBJ1-1; no clear D. The CDR3 contains 14 residues. Trimming stripped 0 bases from V and 0 bases from J, with 6 bases between. The germline gives CDR1 SGHRS, CDR2 YFSETQ.

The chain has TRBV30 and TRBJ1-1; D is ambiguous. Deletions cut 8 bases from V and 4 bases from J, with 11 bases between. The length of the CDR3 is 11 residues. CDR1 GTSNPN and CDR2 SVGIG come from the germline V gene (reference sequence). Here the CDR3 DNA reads TGTGCCAGTGACAAACTCACTGAAGCTTTCTTT. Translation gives CASDKLTEAFF. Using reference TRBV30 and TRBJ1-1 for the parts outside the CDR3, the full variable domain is SQTIHQWPATLVQPVGSPLSLECTVEGTSNPNLYWYRQAAGRGLQLLFYSVGIGQISSEVPQNLSASRPQDRQFILSSKKLLLSDSGFYLCASDKLTEAFFGQGTRLTVV.

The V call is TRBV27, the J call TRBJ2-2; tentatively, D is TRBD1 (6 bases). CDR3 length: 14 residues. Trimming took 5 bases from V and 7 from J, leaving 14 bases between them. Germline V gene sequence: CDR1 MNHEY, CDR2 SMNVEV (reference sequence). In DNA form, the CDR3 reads TGTGCCAGCAGTGCCAATACAGGGTTCGGGGAGCTGTTTTTT. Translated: CASSANTGFGELFF.

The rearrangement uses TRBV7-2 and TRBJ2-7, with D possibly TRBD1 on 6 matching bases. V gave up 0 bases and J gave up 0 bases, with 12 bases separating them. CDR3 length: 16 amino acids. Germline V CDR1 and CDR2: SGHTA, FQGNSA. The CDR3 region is CASSLARQAYSYEQYF. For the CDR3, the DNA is TGTGCCAGCAGCTTAGCCCGACAGGCCTACTCCTACGAGCAGTACTTC.

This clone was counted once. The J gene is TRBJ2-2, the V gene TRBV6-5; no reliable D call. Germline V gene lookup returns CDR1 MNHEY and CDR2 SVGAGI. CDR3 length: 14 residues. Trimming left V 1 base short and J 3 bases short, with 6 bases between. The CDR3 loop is CASSYFRYTGELFF. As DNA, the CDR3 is TGTGCCAGCAGTTACTTTCGGTACACCGGGGAGCTGTTTTTT.

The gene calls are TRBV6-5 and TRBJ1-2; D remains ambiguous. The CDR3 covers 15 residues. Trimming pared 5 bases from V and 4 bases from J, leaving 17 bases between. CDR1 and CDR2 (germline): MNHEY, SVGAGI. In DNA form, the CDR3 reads TGTGCCAGCAGTCCCCCCTTAGGAGGGATCTATGGCTACACCTTC. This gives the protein CASSPPLGGIYGYTF.

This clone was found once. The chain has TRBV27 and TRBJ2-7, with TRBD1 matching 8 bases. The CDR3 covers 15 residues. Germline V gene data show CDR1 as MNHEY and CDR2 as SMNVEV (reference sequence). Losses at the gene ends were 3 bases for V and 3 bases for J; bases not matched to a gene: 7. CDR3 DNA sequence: TGTGCCAGCAGTTTTGGTTCAGGGGGCGTCTACGAGCAGTACGTC. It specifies CASSFGSGGVYEQYV.